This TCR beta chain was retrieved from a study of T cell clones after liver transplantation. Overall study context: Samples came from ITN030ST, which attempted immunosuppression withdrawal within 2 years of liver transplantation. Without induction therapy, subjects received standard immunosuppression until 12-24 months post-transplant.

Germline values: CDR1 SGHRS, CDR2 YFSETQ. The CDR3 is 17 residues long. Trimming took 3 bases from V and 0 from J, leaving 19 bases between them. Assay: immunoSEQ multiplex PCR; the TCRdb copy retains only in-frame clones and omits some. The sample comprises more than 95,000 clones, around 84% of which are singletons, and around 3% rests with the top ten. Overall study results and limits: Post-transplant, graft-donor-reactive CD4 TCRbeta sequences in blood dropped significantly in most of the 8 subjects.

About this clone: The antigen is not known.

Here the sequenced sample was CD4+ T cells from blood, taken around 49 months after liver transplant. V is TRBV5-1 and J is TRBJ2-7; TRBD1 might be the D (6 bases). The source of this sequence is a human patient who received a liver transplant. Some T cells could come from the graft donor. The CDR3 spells CASSWASDRTTSYEQYF. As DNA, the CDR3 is TGCGCCAGCAGCTGGGCATCAGACAGGACGACCTCCTACGAGCAGTACTTC.